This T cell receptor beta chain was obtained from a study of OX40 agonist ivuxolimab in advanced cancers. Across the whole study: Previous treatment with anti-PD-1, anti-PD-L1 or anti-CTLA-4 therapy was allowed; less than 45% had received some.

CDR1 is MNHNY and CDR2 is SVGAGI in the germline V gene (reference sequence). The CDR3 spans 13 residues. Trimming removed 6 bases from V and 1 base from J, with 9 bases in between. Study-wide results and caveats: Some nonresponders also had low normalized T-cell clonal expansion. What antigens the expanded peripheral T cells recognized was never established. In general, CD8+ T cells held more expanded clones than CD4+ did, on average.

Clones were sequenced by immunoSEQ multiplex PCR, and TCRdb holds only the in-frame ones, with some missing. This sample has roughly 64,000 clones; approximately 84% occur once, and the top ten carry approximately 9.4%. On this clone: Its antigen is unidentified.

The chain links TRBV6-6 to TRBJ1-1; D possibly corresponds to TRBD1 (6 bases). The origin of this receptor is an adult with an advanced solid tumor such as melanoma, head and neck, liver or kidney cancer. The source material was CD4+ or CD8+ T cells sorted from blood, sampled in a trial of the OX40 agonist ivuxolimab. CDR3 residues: CASRDRSNTEAFF. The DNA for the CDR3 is TGTGCCAGCAGAGACAGGTCGAACACTGAAGCTTTCTTT.